Below, one TCR beta chain is given with its context. The antigen is unknown. One end of the junction does not line up with germline, which may come from a read error. These data come from a study of cytomegalovirus exposure and HLA in healthy donors. Points from the study as a whole: According to the study, roughly 160 TCR beta chains were cytomegalovirus-associated.

In the PCR, 60 Vbeta and 13 Jbeta primers were used. TCRdb's copy holds only in-frame clones and misses some; the assay was immunoSEQ multiplex PCR. The sample has under 300,000 clones; 80% to 90% are singletons. The receptor was derived from a woman aged 35 to 49 in good health and CMV-seropositive. The sequenced sample was PBMCs.

Here the CDR3 DNA reads TGTGCCAGCACCCGAGATGGCGGGAGGACCTACGATGAGCAGTTCTTC. It is translated as CASTRDGGRTYDEQFF. J is TRBJ2-1 and V is TRBV11-1; 8 bases map to TRBD2. CDR3 size: 16 residues. The germline CDR1 and CDR2 sequences are SGHAT and FQDESV (reference sequence).